The present TCR beta chain was sequenced within a study of response to subunit inactivated influenza vaccine. Germline lookup yields CDR1 MNHNY and CDR2 SVGAGI (reference sequence). V was shortened by 8 bases and J by 2 bases, with 9 bases between the two germline ends. CDR3 size: 13 residues. This clonotype has only a few counts. No antigen is known for it. The study's findings and limits: Authors suggested seasonal influenza vaccinations each recruit few new T cells.

Using its own MiXCR run on the RT-PCR reads, TCRdb lists one record per CDR3 protein. Here the sample spans about 480,000 distinct CDR3 sequences, under 15% being singletons. This TCR was sampled from a man aged 50 to 59 who received an inactivated influenza vaccine. The chain uses TRBV6-6 and TRBJ2-2; the D gene is possibly TRBD2 (5 bases). This material consisted of PBMCs from blood, taken 45 days after vaccination. For the CDR3, the DNA is TGTGCCAGCCCCCGGGAAAACACCGGGGAGCTGTTTTTT. As protein: CASPRENTGELFF.